The TCR beta chain described here comes from a study of Graves' ophthalmopathy and Graves' hyperthyroidism. This CDR3 spans 15 amino acids. Trimming removed 7 bases from V and 4 bases from J; junction bases left unmatched: 8. The sample holds one count of this clonotype. TCR beta CDR3 amplification used RNA transcripts. HTBI primers primed a first-round RT-PCR, and a second-round multiplex PCR followed. TCRdb processed the multiplex PCR reads anew with MiXCR; each CDR3 protein has one entry. This table holds 150,000 to 200,000 distinct CDR3 sequences, over 35% found once. Other autoimmune diseases, uncontrolled infections, pregnancy and lactation each led to patient exclusion. PBMCs were isolated by Ficoll-Paque density gradient centrifugation, using roughly 10 ml of fresh peripheral blood as the starting material.

This TCR came from a woman aged 40 to 50 with Graves' ophthalmopathy. Input material: peripheral blood. The chain has TRBV12-3 or TRBV12-4 and TRBJ1-5; 9 nucleotides agree with TRBD1. The CDR3: CASNPGTGPNQPQHF. CDR3 sequence (DNA): TGTGCCAGCAACCCCGGGACAGGGCCAAATCAGCCCCAGCATTTT.